This TCR beta chain emerged from a study of T cell responses to AZD1222 COVID-19 vaccine (dated by TCRdb to the early 2020s). Looking at the study overall: AZD1222 recipients whose second dose came at about 4 weeks and those whose second dose came at about 12 weeks were combined into one group, since spike-specific TCR depth and breadth did not differ between the two schedules. TCR sequencing covered roughly 230 trial participants: 200 to 220 given two doses of AZD1222 and approximately 25 given two doses of MenACWY control vaccine. Trial participants were enrolled into age subgroups of 18-55, 56-69 and 70-plus years, which contained about 150, 28 and 57 TCR-sequenced participants, respectively. What the authors observed across the whole study: Reportedly, almost half of the unique spike-specific TCRs recognized epitopes lying outside the regions that are mutated in the B.1.351 and B.1.1.7 variants. Most participants were white British and females outnumbered males, and the authors suggested that clonal diversity may have been underestimated. Spike-specific TCR breadth and depth rose significantly after two AZD1222 doses compared with day 0 and with MenACWY recipients. The 56-69-year group was small, and its depth increase did not reach significance, likely because of low power. CD4 TCRs associated with the vaccine covered the entire spike protein, and the dominant responses were in regions 160-218 and 743-854. Because no samples from the day 14 peak response were available, repertoires could be characterized only after the peak T cell response. Only 5 to 7 AZD1222 recipients were SARS-CoV-2 seropositive at baseline, limiting conclusions about previously exposed vaccinees.

The time point label corresponds to: baseline before first vaccination. Vaccinee samples came from UK trials COV001 and COV002, including a single-blind randomized controlled phase 2/3 trial of AZD1222 (ChAdOx1 nCoV-19) in healthy adults. Trial participant PBMC samples were collected at day 0 and day 28 after the second dose for TCRbeta chain sequencing. With respect to this clone: Its recognized antigen is unknown. No base-level quality is on record; no much larger clone is a single base apart.

The CDR3 regions of human TCRbeta chains were analyzed by immunosequencing. In the source study's methods: Repertoire TCRs were checked for matches against a reference library of SARS-CoV-2-specific TCRs that had been generated using the MIRA antigen-specificity platform. Breadth meant the fraction of unique TCRs that were SARS-CoV-2-associated, whereas depth meant the fraction of total T cells that were SARS-CoV-2-associated. Using the MIRA data, each spike-specific TCR was assigned both to the spike region to which the TCR was reactive and to a CD4 or CD8 class. Log10-transformed breadth and depth values were compared by one-way ANOVA with Sidak's multiple comparisons tests. What TCRdb holds here is the immuneACCESS table cut down to in-frame rearrangements. Part of the clones is not present; checked against another copy, under half of the missing clones reflect an unresolved V gene, and the others are unexplained. V and J calls and clone size come straight from that table; D and trimming were deduced from the DNA. The sample table contains about 83,000 clones; only one count was recorded for more than 70% of them. The top ten constitute about 8.7% of the sample.

From the germline V gene, CDR1 is MDHEN and CDR2 is SYDVKM. CDR3 length: 15 amino acids, cysteine to phenylalanine. Left in the record is the CDR3 DNA by itself, 45 bases read in frame from the first base. From V the trimming removes 3 bases and from J it removes 4 bases, while the gene matches leave 7 bases of the junction unaccounted for. The rearranged segments are TRBV28 and TRBJ2-3; 7 bases in between match TRBD2. The starting material was peripheral blood, obtained on day 0 of AZD1222 vaccination. The source is an adult in good health. This receptor has the CDR3 CASSFLDRGADTQYF. The sequenced DNA is TGTGCCAGCAGTTTCCTCGACCGGGGGGCAGATACGCAGTATTTT.